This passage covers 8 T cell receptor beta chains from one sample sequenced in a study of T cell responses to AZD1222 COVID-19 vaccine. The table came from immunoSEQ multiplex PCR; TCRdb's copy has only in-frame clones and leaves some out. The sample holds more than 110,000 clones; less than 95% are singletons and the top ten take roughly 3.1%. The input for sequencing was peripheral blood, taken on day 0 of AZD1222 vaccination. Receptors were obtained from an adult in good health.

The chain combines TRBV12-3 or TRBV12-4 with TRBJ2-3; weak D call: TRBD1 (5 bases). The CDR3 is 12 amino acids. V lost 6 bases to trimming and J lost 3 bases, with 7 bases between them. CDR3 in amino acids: CASRAGTDTQYF. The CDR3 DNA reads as TGTGCCAGCAGAGCAGGGACAGATACGCAGTATTTT.

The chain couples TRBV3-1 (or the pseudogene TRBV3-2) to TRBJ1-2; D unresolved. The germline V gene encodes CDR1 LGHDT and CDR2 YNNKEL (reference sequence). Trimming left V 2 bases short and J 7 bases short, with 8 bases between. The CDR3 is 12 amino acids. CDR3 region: CASSQRARGYTF. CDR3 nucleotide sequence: TGTGCCAGCAGCCAACGGGCCCGTGGCTACACCTTC.

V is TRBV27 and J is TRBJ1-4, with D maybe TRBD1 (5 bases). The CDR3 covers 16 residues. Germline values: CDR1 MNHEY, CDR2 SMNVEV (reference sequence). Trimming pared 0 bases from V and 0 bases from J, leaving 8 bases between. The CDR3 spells CASSLSWGSTNEKLFF. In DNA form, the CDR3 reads TGTGCCAGCAGTTTATCGTGGGGGTCAACTAATGAAAAACTGTTTTTT.

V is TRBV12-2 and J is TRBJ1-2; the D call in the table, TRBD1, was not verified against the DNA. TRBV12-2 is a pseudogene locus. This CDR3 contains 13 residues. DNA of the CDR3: TGTGCAAGTCGCTTAGAACAGGGTCCTGGCTACACCTTC. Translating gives CASRLEQGPGYTF.

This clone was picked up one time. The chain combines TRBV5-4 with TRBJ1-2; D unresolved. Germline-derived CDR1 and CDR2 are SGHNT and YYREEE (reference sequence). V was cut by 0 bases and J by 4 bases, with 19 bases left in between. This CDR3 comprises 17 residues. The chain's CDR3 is CASSLGSMRPPLYGYTF. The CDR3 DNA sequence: TGTGCCAGCAGCTTGGGGAGTATGCGACCGCCCCTCTATGGCTACACCTTC.

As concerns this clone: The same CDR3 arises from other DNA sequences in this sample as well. CDR3 residues: CASSYAGGPNNEQFF. CDR3 sequence (DNA): TGTGCCAGCAGTTACGCGGGGGGGCCTAACAATGAGCAGTTCTTC. The rearrangement joins TRBV6-5 to TRBJ2-1; 9 positions agree with TRBD2. The CDR3 sequence is 15 residues long. Germline CDR1 is MNHEY and CDR2 is SVGAGI. The junction had 4 bases not matched to a gene; V was cut back by 2 bases and J by 5 bases.

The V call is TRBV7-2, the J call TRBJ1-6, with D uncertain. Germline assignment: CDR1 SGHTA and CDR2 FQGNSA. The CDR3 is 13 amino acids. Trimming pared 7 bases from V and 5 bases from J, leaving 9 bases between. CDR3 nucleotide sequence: TGTGCCAGCACCACGGCGGATAATTCACCCCTCCACTTT. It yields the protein CASTTADNSPLHF.

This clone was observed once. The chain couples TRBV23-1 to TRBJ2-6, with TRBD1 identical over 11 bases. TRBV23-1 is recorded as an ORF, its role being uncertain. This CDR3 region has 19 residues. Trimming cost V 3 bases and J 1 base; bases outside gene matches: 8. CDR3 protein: CASSQAGTGGKSGANVLTF. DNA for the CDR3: TGCGCCAGCAGTCAGGCCGGGACAGGGGGTAAATCTGGGGCCAACGTCCTGACTTTC.